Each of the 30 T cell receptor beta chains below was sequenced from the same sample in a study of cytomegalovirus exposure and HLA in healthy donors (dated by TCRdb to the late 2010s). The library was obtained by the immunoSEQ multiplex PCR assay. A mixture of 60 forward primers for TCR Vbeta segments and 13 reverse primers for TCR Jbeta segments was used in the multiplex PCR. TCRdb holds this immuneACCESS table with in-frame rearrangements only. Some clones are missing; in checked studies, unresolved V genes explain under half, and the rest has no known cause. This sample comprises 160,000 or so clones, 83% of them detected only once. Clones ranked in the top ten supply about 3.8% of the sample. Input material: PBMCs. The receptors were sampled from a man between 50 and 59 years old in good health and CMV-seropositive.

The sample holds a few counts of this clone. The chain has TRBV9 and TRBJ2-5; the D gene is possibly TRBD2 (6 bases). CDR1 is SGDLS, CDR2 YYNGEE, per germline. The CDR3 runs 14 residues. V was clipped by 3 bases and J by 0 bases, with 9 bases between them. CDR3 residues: CASSERDYQETQYF. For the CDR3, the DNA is TGTGCCAGCAGCGAACGGGACTACCAAGAGACCCAGTACTTC.

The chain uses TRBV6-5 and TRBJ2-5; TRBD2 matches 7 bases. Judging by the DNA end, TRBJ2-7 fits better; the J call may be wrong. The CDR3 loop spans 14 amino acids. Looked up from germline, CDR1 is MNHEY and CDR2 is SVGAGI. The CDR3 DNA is TGTGCCAGCAGTGGGACTACCGGCTCGTACGAGCAGTACTTC. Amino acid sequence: CASSGTTGSYEQYF.

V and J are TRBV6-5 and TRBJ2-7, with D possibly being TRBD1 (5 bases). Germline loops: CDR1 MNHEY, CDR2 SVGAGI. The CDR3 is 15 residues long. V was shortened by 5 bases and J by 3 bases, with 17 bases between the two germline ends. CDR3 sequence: CASSPVTGGIYEQYF. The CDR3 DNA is TGTGCCAGCAGTCCTGTAACAGGTGGTATCTACGAGCAGTACTTC.

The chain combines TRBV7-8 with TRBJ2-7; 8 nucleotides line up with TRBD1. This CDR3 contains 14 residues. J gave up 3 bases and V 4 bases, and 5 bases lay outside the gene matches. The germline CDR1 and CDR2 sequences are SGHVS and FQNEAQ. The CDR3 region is CASSSDRVSYEQYF. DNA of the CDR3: TGTGCCAGCAGCTCGGACAGGGTTAGCTACGAGCAGTACTTC.

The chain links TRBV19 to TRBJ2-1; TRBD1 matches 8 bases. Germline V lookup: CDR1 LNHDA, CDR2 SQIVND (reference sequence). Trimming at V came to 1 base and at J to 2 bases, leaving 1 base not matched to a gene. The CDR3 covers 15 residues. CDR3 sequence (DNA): TGTGCCAGTAGTATAGCGACAGGGGCCTACAATGAGCAGTTCTTC. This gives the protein CASSIATGAYNEQFF.

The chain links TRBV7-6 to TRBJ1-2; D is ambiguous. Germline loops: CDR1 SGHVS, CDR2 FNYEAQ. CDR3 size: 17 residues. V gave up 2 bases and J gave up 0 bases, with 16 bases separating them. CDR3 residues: CASSLSPPANANYGYTF. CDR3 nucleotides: TGTGCCAGCAGCTTAAGTCCCCCCGCGAACGCTAACTATGGCTACACCTTC.

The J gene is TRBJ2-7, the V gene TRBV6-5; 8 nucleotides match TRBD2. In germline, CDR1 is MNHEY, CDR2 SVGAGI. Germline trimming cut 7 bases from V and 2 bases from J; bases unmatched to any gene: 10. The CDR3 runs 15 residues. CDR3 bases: TGTGCCAGCATCCCGGGGGGGGACCGGGCCTACGAGCAGTACTTC. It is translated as CASIPGGDRAYEQYF.

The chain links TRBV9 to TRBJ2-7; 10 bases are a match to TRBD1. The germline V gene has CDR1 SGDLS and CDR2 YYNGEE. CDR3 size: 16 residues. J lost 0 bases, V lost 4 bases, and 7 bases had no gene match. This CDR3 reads CASSTGTGANSYEQYF. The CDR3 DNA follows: TGTGCCAGCAGCACTGGGACAGGGGCCAACTCCTACGAGCAGTACTTC.

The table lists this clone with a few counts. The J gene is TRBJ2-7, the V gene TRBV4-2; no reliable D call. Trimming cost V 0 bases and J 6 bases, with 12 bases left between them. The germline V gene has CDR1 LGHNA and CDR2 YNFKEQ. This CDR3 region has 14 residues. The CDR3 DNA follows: TGTGCCAGCAGCCAAGACGGGTCGGCCCGCGAGCAGTACTTC. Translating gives CASSQDGSAREQYF.

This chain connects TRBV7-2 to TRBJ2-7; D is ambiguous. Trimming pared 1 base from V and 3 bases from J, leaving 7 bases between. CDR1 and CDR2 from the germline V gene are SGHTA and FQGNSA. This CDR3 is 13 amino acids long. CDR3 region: CASSLGQHYEQYF. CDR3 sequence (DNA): TGTGCCAGCAGCTTAGGGCAACACTACGAGCAGTACTTC.

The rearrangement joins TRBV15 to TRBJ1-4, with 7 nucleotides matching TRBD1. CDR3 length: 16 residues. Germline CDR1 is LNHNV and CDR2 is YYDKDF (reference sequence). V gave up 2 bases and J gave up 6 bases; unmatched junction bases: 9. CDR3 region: CATSRSAGGGYEKLFF. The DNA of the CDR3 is TGTGCCACCAGCAGATCTGCAGGGGGTGGTTATGAAAAACTGTTTTTT.

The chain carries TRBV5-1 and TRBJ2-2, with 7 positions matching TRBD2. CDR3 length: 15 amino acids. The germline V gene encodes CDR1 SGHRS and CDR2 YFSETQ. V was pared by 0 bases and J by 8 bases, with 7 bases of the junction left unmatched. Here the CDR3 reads CASSLDAGAGGELFF. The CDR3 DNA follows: TGCGCCAGCAGCTTGGATGCGGGAGCGGGAGGGGAGCTGTTTTTT.

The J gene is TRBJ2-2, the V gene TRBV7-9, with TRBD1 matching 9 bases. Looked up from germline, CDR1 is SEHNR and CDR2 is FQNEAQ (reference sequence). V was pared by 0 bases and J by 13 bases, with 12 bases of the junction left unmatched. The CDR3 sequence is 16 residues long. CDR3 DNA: TGTGCCAGCAGCTTAGCCGGTACAAGGACAGGGGAAGGGCTGTTTTTT. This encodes CASSLAGTRTGEGLFF.

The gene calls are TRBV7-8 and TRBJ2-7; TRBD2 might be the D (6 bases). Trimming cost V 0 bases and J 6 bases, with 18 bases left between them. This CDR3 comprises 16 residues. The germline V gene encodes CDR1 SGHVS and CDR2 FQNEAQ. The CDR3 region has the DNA TGTGCCAGCAGCTTAGCGGTCAGTGGGAGGAGGCTCGAGCAGTACTTC. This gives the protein CASSLAVSGRRLEQYF.

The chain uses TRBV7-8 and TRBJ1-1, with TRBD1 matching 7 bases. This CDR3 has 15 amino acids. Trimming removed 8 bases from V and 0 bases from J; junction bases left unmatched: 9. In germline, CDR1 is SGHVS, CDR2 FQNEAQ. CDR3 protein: CASLQGTVLNTEAFF. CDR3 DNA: TGTGCCAGCTTACAGGGGACCGTATTGAACACTGAAGCTTTCTTT. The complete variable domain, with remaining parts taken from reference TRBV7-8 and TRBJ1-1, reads GAGVSQSPRYKVAKRGQDVALRCDPISGHVSLFWYQQALGQGPEFLTYFQNEAQLDKSGLPSDRFFAERPEGSVSTLKIQRTQQEDSAVYLCASLQGTVLNTEAFFGQGTRLTVV.

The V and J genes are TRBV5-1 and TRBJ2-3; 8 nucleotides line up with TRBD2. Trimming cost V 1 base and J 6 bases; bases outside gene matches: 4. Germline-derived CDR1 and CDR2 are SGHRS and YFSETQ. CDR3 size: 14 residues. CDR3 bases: TGCGCCAGCAGCTTGCCGGAGCGGGGGGATACGCAGTATTTT. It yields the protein CASSLPERGDTQYF. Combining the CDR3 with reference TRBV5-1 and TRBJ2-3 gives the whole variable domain KAGVTQTPRYLIKTRGQQVTLSCSPISGHRSVSWYQQTPGQGLQFLFEYFSETQRNKGNFPGRFSGRQFSNSRSEMNVSTLELGDSALYLCASSLPERGDTQYFGPGTRLTVL.

CDR3 in amino acids: CATSRVGQGYQPQHF. The CDR3 bases are TGTGCCACCAGCAGAGTAGGGCAGGGCTATCAGCCCCAGCATTTT. The V and J genes are TRBV15 and TRBJ1-5; possibly TRBD1 for D (5 bases). Per germline, CDR1 LNHNV and CDR2 YYDKDF (reference sequence). V was trimmed by 1 base and J by 5 bases, leaving 12 bases between them. This CDR3 region has 15 residues.

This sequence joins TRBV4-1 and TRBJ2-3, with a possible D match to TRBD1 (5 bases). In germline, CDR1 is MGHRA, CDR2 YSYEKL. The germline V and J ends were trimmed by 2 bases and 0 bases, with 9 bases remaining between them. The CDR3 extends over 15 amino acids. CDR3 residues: CASSQQGFSTDTQYF. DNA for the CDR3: TGCGCCAGCAGCCAACAGGGTTTTAGCACAGATACGCAGTATTTT.

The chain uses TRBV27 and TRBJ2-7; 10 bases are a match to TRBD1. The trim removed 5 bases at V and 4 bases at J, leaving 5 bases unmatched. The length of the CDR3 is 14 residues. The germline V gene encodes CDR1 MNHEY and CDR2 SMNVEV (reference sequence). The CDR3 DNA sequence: TGTGCCAGCAGTCCTGGGACAGGGGTTTACGAGCAGTACTTC. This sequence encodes CASSPGTGVYEQYF.

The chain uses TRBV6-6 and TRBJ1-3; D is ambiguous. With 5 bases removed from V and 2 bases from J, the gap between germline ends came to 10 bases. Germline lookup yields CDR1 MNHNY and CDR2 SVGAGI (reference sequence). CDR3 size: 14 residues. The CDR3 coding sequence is TGTGCCAGCAGTCAAACAGAGACTGGAAACACCATATATTTT. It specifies CASSQTETGNTIYF.

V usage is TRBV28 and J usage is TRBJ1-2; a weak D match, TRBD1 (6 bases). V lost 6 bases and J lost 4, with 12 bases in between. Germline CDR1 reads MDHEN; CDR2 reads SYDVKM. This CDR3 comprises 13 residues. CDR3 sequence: CASRGGGVYGYTF. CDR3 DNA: TGTGCCAGCAGAGGAGGGGGGGTCTATGGCTACACCTTC.

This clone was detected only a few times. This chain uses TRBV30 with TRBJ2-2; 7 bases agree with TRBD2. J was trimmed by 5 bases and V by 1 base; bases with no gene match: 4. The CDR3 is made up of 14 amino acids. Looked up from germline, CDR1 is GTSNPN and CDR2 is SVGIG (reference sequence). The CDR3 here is CAWSEGTTTGELFF. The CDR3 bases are TGTGCCTGGAGTGAGGGGACTACTACCGGGGAGCTGTTTTTT. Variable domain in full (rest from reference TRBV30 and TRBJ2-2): SQTIHQWPATLVQPVGSPLSLECTVEGTSNPNLYWYRQAAGRGLQLLFYSVGIGQISSEVPQNLSASRPQDRQFILSSKKLLLSDSGFYLCAWSEGTTTGELFFGEGSRLTVL.

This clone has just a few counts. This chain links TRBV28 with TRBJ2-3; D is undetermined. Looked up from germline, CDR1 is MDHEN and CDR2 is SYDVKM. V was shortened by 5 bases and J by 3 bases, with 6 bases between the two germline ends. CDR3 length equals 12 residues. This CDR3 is CASSQTTDTQYF. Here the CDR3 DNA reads TGTGCCAGCAGTCAAACTACAGATACGCAGTATTTT.

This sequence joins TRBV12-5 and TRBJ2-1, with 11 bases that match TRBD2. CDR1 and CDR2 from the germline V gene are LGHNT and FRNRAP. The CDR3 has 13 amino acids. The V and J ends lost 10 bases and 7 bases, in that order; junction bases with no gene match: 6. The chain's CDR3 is CAKSLAGANEQFF. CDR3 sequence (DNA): TGTGCTAAGTCACTAGCGGGAGCAAATGAGCAGTTCTTC.

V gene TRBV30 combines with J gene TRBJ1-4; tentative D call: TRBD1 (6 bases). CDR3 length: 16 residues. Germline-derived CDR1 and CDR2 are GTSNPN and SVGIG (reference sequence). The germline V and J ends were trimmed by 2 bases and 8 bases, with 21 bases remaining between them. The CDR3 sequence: CAWSTGLGIRSEKLFF. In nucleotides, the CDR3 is TGTGCCTGGAGTACAGGGTTGGGCATTCGGTCGGAAAAACTGTTTTTT.

In nucleotides, the CDR3 is TGTGCCAGCAGCCGGGGGATCCAAGAGACCCAGTACTTC. Amino acids: CASSRGIQETQYF. The rearrangement joins TRBV6-5 to TRBJ2-5; maybe TRBD2 (6 bases). The CDR3 runs to 13 residues. Germline V gene sequence: CDR1 MNHEY, CDR2 SVGAGI. Deletions cut 6 bases from V and 1 base from J, with 9 bases between.

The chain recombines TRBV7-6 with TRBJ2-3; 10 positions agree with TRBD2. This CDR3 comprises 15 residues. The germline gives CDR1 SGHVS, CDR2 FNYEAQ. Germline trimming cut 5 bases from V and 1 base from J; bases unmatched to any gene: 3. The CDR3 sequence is CASSPGTSGTDTQYF. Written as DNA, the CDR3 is TGTGCCAGCAGCCCCGGGACTAGCGGCACAGATACGCAGTATTTT.

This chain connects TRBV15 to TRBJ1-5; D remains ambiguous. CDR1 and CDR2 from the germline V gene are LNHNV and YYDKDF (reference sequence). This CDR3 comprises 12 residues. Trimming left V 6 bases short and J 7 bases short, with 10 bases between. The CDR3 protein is CATSRTKQPQHF. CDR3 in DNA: TGTGCCACCAGTCGCACAAAGCAGCCCCAGCATTTT.

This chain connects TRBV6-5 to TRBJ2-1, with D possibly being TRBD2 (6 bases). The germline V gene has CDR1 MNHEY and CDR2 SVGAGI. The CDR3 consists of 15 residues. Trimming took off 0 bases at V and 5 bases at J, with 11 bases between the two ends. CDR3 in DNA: TGTGCCAGCAGTTACTCACCGGGAGCAAACAATGAGCAGTTCTTC. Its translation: CASSYSPGANNEQFF.

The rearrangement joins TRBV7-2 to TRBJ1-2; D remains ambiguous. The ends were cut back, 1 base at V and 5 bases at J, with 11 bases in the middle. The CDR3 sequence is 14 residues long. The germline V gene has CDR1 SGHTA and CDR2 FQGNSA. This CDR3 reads CASSLEGSGYGYTF. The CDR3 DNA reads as TGTGCCAGCAGCTTAGAAGGCTCGGGTTATGGCTACACCTTC.